The next 6 T cell receptor beta chains were all read from a single sample in a study of control samples from healthy donors and cancer patients. TCRdb's table, derived via immunoSEQ multiplex PCR, lists solely in-frame clones and lacks some. Altogether 60,000 to 100,000 clones are present, over 75% being singletons, with the ten largest covering 6.5% to 8.5%. Input material: blood. The receptors shown here come from a man in his fifties or sixties in good health.

The chain carries TRBV14 and TRBJ2-7; 11 bases map to TRBD1. Trimming removed 2 bases from V and 6 bases from J; junction bases left unmatched: 3. The germline gives CDR1 SGHDN, CDR2 FVKESK. The length of the CDR3 is 14 residues. CDR3 sequence: CASSQTGTGGEQYF. The CDR3 DNA reads TGTGCCAGCAGCCAAACCGGGACAGGGGGCGAGCAGTACTTC.

V is TRBV4-2 and J is TRBJ2-1; TRBD2 aligns across 12 bases. Trimming removed 0 bases from V and 7 bases from J; junction bases left unmatched: 16. Germline V gene lookup returns CDR1 LGHNA and CDR2 YNFKEQ. The CDR3 contains 20 residues. The chain's CDR3 is CASSQEGPTSGGLWGNEQFF. Written as DNA, the CDR3 is TGTGCCAGCAGCCAAGAGGGGCCAACTAGCGGGGGGCTATGGGGTAATGAGCAGTTCTTC.

The chain recombines TRBV10-3 with TRBJ2-5; TRBD2 might be the D (7 bases). CDR1 and CDR2 (germline): ENHRY, SYGVKD. The CDR3 runs 13 residues. V was trimmed by 10 bases and J by 4 bases, leaving 16 bases between them. The DNA for the CDR3 is TGTGCCACCGGACCGGGGGGCCCAGAGACCCAGTACTTC. Amino acid sequence: CATGPGGPETQYF.

The chain couples TRBV12-5 to TRBJ1-1; 7 bases agree with TRBD1. With 6 bases clipped from V and 0 bases from J, the junction kept 4 bases outside the gene matches. The CDR3 is 14 amino acids. CDR1 LGHNT and CDR2 FRNRAP come from the germline V gene. The CDR3 protein is CASGSGTVNTEAFF. The CDR3 DNA reads TGTGCTAGTGGGTCCGGGACAGTGAACACTGAAGCTTTCTTT.

This sequence joins TRBV6-5 and TRBJ1-1; D gene uncertain. Per germline, CDR1 MNHEY and CDR2 SVGAGI. The CDR3 length is 11 residues. V lost 7 bases and J lost 5, with 8 bases in between. The CDR3 nucleotides read TGTGCCAGCATGTGGGGAACTGAAGCTTTCTTT. Protein product: CASMWGTEAFF.

This clone was observed a few times. The chain links TRBV15 to TRBJ2-3; 11 nucleotides align to TRBD1. J gave up 2 bases and V 3 bases, and 7 bases lay outside the gene matches. Germline V gives CDR1 LNHNV, CDR2 YYDKDF (reference sequence). The CDR3 spans 17 residues. CDR3 residues: CATSSPGQGAITDTQYF. The CDR3 nucleotides read TGTGCCACCAGCAGCCCCGGACAGGGGGCAATCACAGATACGCAGTATTTT.